This TCR beta chain emerged from a study of OX40 agonist ivuxolimab in advanced cancers. Trimming stripped 2 bases from V and 1 base from J, with 15 bases between. The CDR3 totals 16 residues. In germline, CDR1 is MNHEY, CDR2 SVGAGI. Assay: immunoSEQ multiplex PCR; the TCRdb copy retains only in-frame clones and omits some. The sample contains about 80,000 clones, about 93% of which appear only once. The receptor was isolated from an adult with an advanced solid tumor such as melanoma, head and neck, liver or kidney cancer. The sequencing used CD4+ or CD8+ T cells sorted from blood, collected in a trial of the OX40 agonist ivuxolimab. The genes are TRBV6-5 and TRBJ2-7; D may be TRBD2 (5 bases). CDR3 bases: TGTGCCAGCAGTTACCTGCGGGCGGGTTATTCCTACGAGCAGTACTTC. Its translation: CASSYLRAGYSYEQYF.